One sample yielded the 14 T cell receptor beta chains listed below, sequenced in a study of cytomegalovirus exposure and HLA in healthy donors (dated by TCRdb to the late 2010s). The library was prepared using the immunoSEQ multiplex PCR assay. A mixture of 60 forward primers for TCR Vbeta segments and 13 reverse primers for TCR Jbeta segments was used in the multiplex PCR. The clones in this table, taken by TCRdb from immuneACCESS, are in-frame only. Not every clone is retained; where verified, under half of the shortfall comes from an unresolved V gene, and the cause of the rest is unknown. The sample yields around 90,000 clones; about two thirds were counted once. The ten largest clones represent 5.9% of the sample. Sequencing was performed on PBMCs. These receptors originate from a boy aged 5-17 years in good health and CMV-seropositive.

This chain connects TRBV5-1 to TRBJ2-3, with 13 bases aligning to TRBD2. The CDR3 spans 16 residues. The V gene end was trimmed by 4 bases and the J gene end by 4 bases; junction bases not matched to a gene: 6. Germline lookup yields CDR1 SGHRS and CDR2 YFSETQ. CDR3 DNA: TGCGCCAGCAGCACCGGACTAGCGGGAGTGGCAGATACGCAGTATTTT. Its translation is CASSTGLAGVADTQYF.

The rearrangement links TRBV5-1 to TRBJ2-2, with D tentatively TRBD2 (6 bases). The CDR3 runs 14 residues. Trimming left V 7 bases short and J 0 bases short, with 10 bases between. Germline V gene data show CDR1 as SGHRS and CDR2 as YFSETQ. Written as DNA, the CDR3 is TGCGCCAGCTCTGGGGGGACGAACACCGGGGAGCTGTTTTTT. It encodes CASSGGTNTGELFF.

This clone was detected once. The chain has TRBV4-1 and TRBJ1-2; maybe TRBD1 (6 bases). The CDR3 loop spans 14 amino acids. Deletions cut 1 base from V and 8 bases from J, with 14 bases between. CDR1 and CDR2 (germline): MGHRA, YSYEKL. CDR3 in amino acids: CASSQGGGVEGYTF. The CDR3 DNA reads TGCGCCAGCAGCCAAGGAGGGGGAGTTGAAGGCTACACCTTC.

The V gene is TRBV6-1, the J gene TRBJ2-1, with TRBD2 identical over 8 bases. The CDR3 covers 15 residues. Unmatched junction bases numbered 13, after V lost 7 bases and J lost 8 bases. CDR1 MNHNS and CDR2 SASEGT come from the germline V gene. The CDR3 loop is CASTISGTAVYEQFF. CDR3 DNA: TGTGCCAGCACTATTAGCGGGACGGCGGTCTATGAGCAGTTCTTC.

The chain joins TRBV5-6 to TRBJ1-2; 8 bases map to TRBD1. CDR1 SGHDT and CDR2 YYEEEE come from the germline V gene. CDR3 length: 14 residues. Losses at the gene ends were 6 bases for V and 6 bases for J; bases not matched to a gene: 10. In DNA, the CDR3 is TGTGCCAGCATCCGGGACAGGCTCTCGGATGGCTACACCTTC. Translated, it gives CASIRDRLSDGYTF.

The chain is built from TRBV7-9 and TRBJ2-1; 7 bases align to TRBD1. The V segment lost 5 bases and the J segment 2 bases; nucleotides outside the gene matches: 6. Germline CDR1 is SEHNR and CDR2 is FQNEAQ (reference sequence). This CDR3 is 15 amino acids long. The CDR3 bases are TGTGCCAGCAGCGAAGACAGGGCAGCCTACAATGAGCAGTTCTTC. Amino acid sequence: CASSEDRAAYNEQFF.

The chain employs TRBV12-5 and TRBJ1-2, with 11 bases matching TRBD1. Germline CDR1 LGHNT, CDR2 FRNRAP. The V and J ends lost 1 base and 2 bases, in that order; junction bases with no gene match: 3. There are 16 residues in the CDR3. The CDR3 region has the DNA TGTGCTAGTGGTTTGGGGACAGGGGGCGGCAACTATGGCTACACCTTC. Translated, it gives CASGLGTGGGNYGYTF.

The CDR3 sequence is CASSETGGQRNSPLHF. The CDR3 DNA reads as TGTGCCAGCAGTGAGACAGGGGGTCAGCGAAATTCACCCCTCCACTTT. The genes are TRBV6-1 and TRBJ1-6; 9 bases agree with TRBD1. The V segment lost 3 bases and the J segment 7 bases; nucleotides outside the gene matches: 7. Germline values: CDR1 MNHNS, CDR2 SASEGT. The CDR3 is 16 amino acids.

This chain links TRBV6-5 with TRBJ2-2; tentative D call: TRBD2 (6 bases). V shed 0 bases and J shed 6 bases, with 14 bases lying between them. The CDR3 loop spans 16 amino acids. CDR1 is MNHEY, CDR2 SVGAGI, per germline. In nucleotides, the CDR3 is TGTGCCAGCAGTTACTCCGGCGGGACCCGGGCCGGGGAGCTGTTTTTT. Translated, it gives CASSYSGGTRAGELFF.

As for this clone: Relative to the germline gene, one junction end is altered; a read error may explain this. V and J are TRBV7-9 and TRBJ2-3; possible D gene TRBD2, 7 bases. Germline-derived CDR1 and CDR2 are SEHNR and FQNEAQ (reference sequence). The length of the CDR3 is 17 residues. The CDR3 nucleotides read TGTTCCAGCAGCTCGGAGGGGGGGGGTCTCACCACAGATACGCAGTATTTT. It codes for CSSSSEGGGLTTDTQYF.

The chain combines TRBV19 with TRBJ1-1; maybe TRBD1 (6 bases). This CDR3 region has 14 residues. V gave up 7 bases and J gave up 1 base, with 13 bases separating them. Per germline, CDR1 LNHDA and CDR2 SQIVND (reference sequence). This chain's CDR3 is CASKPGHSNTEAFF. In DNA, the CDR3 is TGTGCCAGTAAACCGGGACACTCGAACACTGAAGCTTTCTTT.

This clone was found a few times. The chain links TRBV18 to TRBJ1-4; D is perhaps TRBD1 (5 bases). Germline V gene data show CDR1 as KGHSH and CDR2 as LQKENI. This CDR3 spans 16 amino acids. Trimming cost V 2 bases and J 0 bases, with 10 bases left between them. CDR3 sequence reads: CASSPSGGATNEKLFF. The DNA of the CDR3 is TGTGCCAGCTCACCATCGGGGGGTGCAACTAATGAAAAACTGTTTTTT. The whole variable domain, filled in from reference TRBV18 and TRBJ1-4, reads NAGVMQNPRHLVRRRGQEARLRCSPMKGHSHVYWYRQLPEEGLKFMVYLQKENIIDESGMPKERFSAEFPKEGPSILRIQQVVRGDSAAYFCASSPSGGATNEKLFFGSGTQLSVL.

This clone has only a few counts. The chain employs TRBV7-3 and TRBJ2-7; D is possibly TRBD1 (6 bases). The ends were cut back, 5 bases at V and 7 bases at J, with 21 bases in the middle. CDR1 and CDR2 (germline): SGHTA, FQGTGA. The CDR3 has 15 amino acids. DNA for the CDR3: TGTGCCAGCAGCGTAGGGACAAGCCCCGGTTCGGAGCAGTACTTC. As protein: CASSVGTSPGSEQYF.

V and J are TRBV29-1 and TRBJ1-3; a possible D gene is TRBD1 (5 bases). V lost 2 bases and J lost 2, with 7 bases in between. Germline CDR1 and CDR2: SQVTM and ANQGSEA. The CDR3 runs to 13 residues. The CDR3 sequence: CSVERGTGNTIYF. The DNA of the CDR3 is TGCAGCGTTGAAAGGGGAACTGGAAACACCATATATTTT.